These 7 T cell receptor beta chains came from one sample sequenced in a study of blood T cell repertoires in COVID-19. The method was immunoSEQ multiplex PCR; TCRdb's version includes in-frame clones alone and lacks a portion of them. The sample gives 15,000 or so clones, almost 95% of which show up once; 7.6% is in the top ten. Sample: peripheral blood. The receptors were gathered from a human donor with active COVID-19. The donor label of this sample is uncertain.

This clone came up a few times. The chain carries TRBV27 and TRBJ1-1, with D uncertain. The CDR3 is 16 residues long. V was clipped by 2 bases and J by 3 bases, with 16 bases between them. The germline CDR1 and CDR2 sequences are MNHEY and SMNVEV (reference sequence). Written as DNA, the CDR3 is TGTGCCAGCAGTTTAGCTCCGGGTGCTGCGGACACTGAAGCTTTCTTT. Translating it yields CASSLAPGAADTEAFF.

V gene TRBV6-5 combines with J gene TRBJ1-2, with 9 positions matching TRBD1. The CDR3 spans 13 residues. The J segment lost 3 bases and the V segment lost 6 bases, leaving 2 bases of the junction unmatched. Germline V gives CDR1 MNHEY, CDR2 SVGAGI. The CDR3 DNA follows: TGTGCCAGCAGGGGACAGGGTCACTATGGCTACACCTTC. Residues: CASRGQGHYGYTF.

The chain has TRBV11-2 and TRBJ2-2; the match to TRBD2 covers 10 bases. Germline V gives CDR1 SGHAT, CDR2 FQNNGV. This CDR3 comprises 15 residues. J gave up 6 bases and V 5 bases, and 6 bases lay outside the gene matches. In nucleotides, the CDR3 is TGTGCCAGCAGCGTAAGCGGGGGGGCCGCCGGGGAGCTGTTTTTT. Protein product: CASSVSGGAAGELFF.

The chain links TRBV3-1 (or the pseudogene TRBV3-2) to TRBJ2-5; D possibly corresponds to TRBD2 (5 bases). V dropped 4 bases and J dropped 7 bases, with 13 bases sitting between them. CDR1 is LGHDT, CDR2 YNNKEL, per germline (reference sequence). The CDR3 loop spans 13 amino acids. DNA for the CDR3: TGTGCCAGCAGCCCCCCGGAGCGGCGGACCCAGTACTTC. Protein sequence: CASSPPERRTQYF.

The V gene is TRBV6-4, the J gene TRBJ1-1, with 9 positions matching TRBD1. This CDR3 region has 13 residues. Germline values: CDR1 MRHNA, CDR2 SNTAGT. V shed 5 bases and J 10 bases; nucleotides not matched to a gene: 8. The CDR3: CASSRDREEGAFF. Here the CDR3 DNA reads TGTGCCAGCAGTAGGGACAGGGAGGAGGGAGCTTTCTTT.

This chain connects TRBV5-6 to TRBJ2-2; 12 bases match TRBD2. Germline V lookup: CDR1 SGHDT, CDR2 YYEEEE. Germline trimming cut 1 base from V and 6 bases from J; bases unmatched to any gene: 4. The CDR3 is 16 amino acids. CDR3 DNA sequence: TGTGCCAGCAGCTTGACGACTAGCGGGAGATCCGGGGAGCTGTTTTTT. Translating it yields CASSLTTSGRSGELFF.

The chain links TRBV3-1 (or the pseudogene TRBV3-2) to TRBJ1-5; TRBD1 might be the D (5 bases). V lost 5 bases to trimming and J lost 5 bases, with 13 bases between them. The V gene's germline CDR1 is LGHDT and CDR2 YNNKEL (reference sequence). This CDR3 comprises 14 residues. The CDR3 nucleotides read TGTGCCAGCAGCGCGGGGCAGGACCATCAGCCCCAGCATTTT. Its translation is CASSAGQDHQPQHF.